This T cell receptor beta chain was found in a study of blood T cell repertoires in COVID-19. Overall study context: COVID-19 samples from acute and convalescent phases originated in the United States, Italy and Spain. PBMCs, B-cell-depleted T cells, or T cells were the source of the cDNA or gDNA that made up the material.

Measured with immunoSEQ multiplex PCR; TCRdb has only the in-frame clones, and not every one. The table has 90,000 to 150,000 clones, 79% seen once. Trimming left V 1 base short and J 0 bases short, with 11 bases between. Germline CDR1 is SGHTS and CDR2 is YDEGEE. CDR3 size: 17 residues. Specimen: peripheral blood. The clonotype was recovered from an elderly woman with acute or convalescent COVID-19. The chain couples TRBV5-8 to TRBJ2-6, with D maybe TRBD2 (6 bases). CDR3 DNA: TGTGCCAGCAGCTTGACGGGGAGGCACTCTGGGGCCAACGTCCTGACTTTC. It is translated as CASSLTGRHSGANVLTF.